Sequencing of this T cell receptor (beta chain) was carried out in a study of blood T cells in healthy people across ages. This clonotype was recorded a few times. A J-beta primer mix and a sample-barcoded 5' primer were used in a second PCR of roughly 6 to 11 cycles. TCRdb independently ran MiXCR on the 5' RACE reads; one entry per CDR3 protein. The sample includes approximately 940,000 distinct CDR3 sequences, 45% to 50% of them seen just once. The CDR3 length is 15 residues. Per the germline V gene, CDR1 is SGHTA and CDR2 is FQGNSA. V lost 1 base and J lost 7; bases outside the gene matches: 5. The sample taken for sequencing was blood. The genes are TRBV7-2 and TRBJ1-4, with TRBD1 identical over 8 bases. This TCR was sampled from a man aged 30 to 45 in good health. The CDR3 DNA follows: TGTGCCAGCAGCTTAGGGGACAGGATGACTGAAAAACTGTTTTTT. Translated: CASSLGDRMTEKLFF. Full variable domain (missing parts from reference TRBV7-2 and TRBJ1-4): GAGVSQSPSNKVTEKGKDVELRCDPISGHTALYWYRQSLGQGLEFLIYFQGNSAPDKSGLPSDRFSAERTGGSVSTLTIQRTQQEDSAVYLCASSLGDRMTEKLFFGSGTQLSVL.